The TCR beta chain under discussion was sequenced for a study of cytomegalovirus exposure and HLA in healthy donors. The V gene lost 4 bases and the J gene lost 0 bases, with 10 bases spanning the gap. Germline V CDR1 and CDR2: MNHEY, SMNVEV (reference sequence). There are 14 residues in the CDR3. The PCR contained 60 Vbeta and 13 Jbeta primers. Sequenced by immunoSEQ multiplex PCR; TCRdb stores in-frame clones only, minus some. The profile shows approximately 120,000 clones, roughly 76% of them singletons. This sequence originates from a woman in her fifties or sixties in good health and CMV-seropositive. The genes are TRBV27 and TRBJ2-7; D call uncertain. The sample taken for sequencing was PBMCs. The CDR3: CASSYTESSYEQYF. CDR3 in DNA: TGTGCCAGCAGTTATACAGAAAGCTCCTACGAGCAGTACTTC.